The 29 T cell receptor beta chains listed next were all sequenced from one sample in a study of blood T cell repertoires in COVID-19. Assay: immunoSEQ multiplex PCR; the TCRdb copy retains only in-frame clones and omits some. The sample contains hundreds of thousands of clones, roughly nine tenths of which appear only once. The sample comprised PBMCs or T cells enriched from blood (not recorded which). These receptors originate from a woman between 40 and 50 years old who had recovered from COVID-19.

The chain recombines TRBV15 with TRBJ2-1; 7 positions agree with TRBD2. Unmatched junction bases numbered 8, after V lost 0 bases and J lost 6 bases. This CDR3 is built from 16 residues. Per germline, CDR1 LNHNV and CDR2 YYDKDF (reference sequence). The CDR3 reads CATSRDPGSSGNEQFF. In DNA, the CDR3 is TGTGCCACCAGCAGAGATCCCGGGTCTAGCGGCAATGAGCAGTTCTTC.

The CDR3 sequence: CASSKVGGPWSRDREVEGYTF. The CDR3 nucleotides are TGTGCCAGCAGCAAAGTTGGAGGGCCGTGGAGTCGGGACAGGGAAGTTGAAGGCTACACCTTC. The chain links TRBV21-1 to TRBJ1-2; the D call TRBD1 from the table was never checked on the DNA. TRBV21-1 is tagged as a pseudogene. The CDR3 contains 21 residues.

The CDR3, as DNA: TGTGCCAGCCGCCTTGACAGGGCTGGGACAGATACGCAGTATTTT. Translated, it gives CASRLDRAGTDTQYF. V and J are TRBV7-3 and TRBJ2-3; 7 bases are a match to TRBD1. Looked up from germline, CDR1 is SGHTA and CDR2 is FQGTGA. The ends lost 8 bases at V and 3 bases at J; junction bases unmatched: 11. The CDR3 has 15 amino acids.

The chain carries TRBV28 and TRBJ1-2; TRBD1 agrees at 7 bases. CDR3 length equals 13 residues. The junction had 4 bases not matched to a gene; V was cut back by 7 bases and J by 2 bases. Germline V CDR1 and CDR2: MDHEN, SYDVKM. The DNA of the CDR3 is TGTGCCAGCAAAACGACAGGGAACTATGGCTACACCTTC. Translated: CASKTTGNYGYTF.

This clone came up once. This rearrangement joins TRBV7-9 to TRBJ2-5; D remains unclear. The CDR3 has 12 residues. CDR1 is SEHNR and CDR2 is FQNEAQ in the germline V gene (reference sequence). Trimming shortened V by 0 bases and J by 5 bases, and 4 bases separated the two germline ends. CDR3 sequence (DNA): TGTGCCAGCAGCTTAGCGCAGGAGACCCAGTACTTC. Its translation: CASSLAQETQYF.

V is TRBV7-8 and J is TRBJ2-5; 7 nucleotides match TRBD2. The CDR3 consists of 14 residues. The J segment lost 5 bases and the V segment lost 1 base, leaving 4 bases of the junction unmatched. CDR1 and CDR2 from the germline V gene are SGHVS and FQNEAQ. The CDR3 region is CASSLVGLSETQYF. CDR3 bases: TGTGCCAGCAGCTTAGTGGGACTAAGTGAGACCCAGTACTTC.

Details on this clone: The sample contains more than one DNA sequence encoding this CDR3. This chain uses TRBV7-2 with TRBJ2-5; 7 bases are shared with TRBD2. V gave up 3 bases and J gave up 4 bases; unmatched junction bases: 5. This CDR3 comprises 14 residues. Germline loops: CDR1 SGHTA, CDR2 FQGNSA. The CDR3 DNA is TGTGCCAGCAGCTTTTCGGGGAGGGGAGAGACCCAGTACTTC. It specifies CASSFSGRGETQYF. Supplemented by reference TRBV7-2 and TRBJ2-5, the full variable domain reads GAGVSQSPSNKVTEKGKDVELRCDPISGHTALYWYRQSLGQGLEFLIYFQGNSAPDKSGLPSDRFSAERTGGSVSTLTIQRTQQEDSAVYLCASSFSGRGETQYFGPGTRLLVL.

The V call is TRBV4-2, the J call TRBJ2-7; TRBD2 might be the D (6 bases). V was clipped by 0 bases and J by 2 bases, with 11 bases between them. The CDR3 extends over 15 amino acids. The germline CDR1 and CDR2 sequences are LGHNA and YNFKEQ. CDR3 residues: CASSQDGGATYEQYF. CDR3 coding DNA: TGTGCCAGCAGCCAAGATGGCGGGGCTACCTACGAGCAGTACTTC.

This clone appeared once. This chain joins TRBV7-2 and TRBJ2-1; maybe TRBD2 (5 bases). V lost 7 bases and J lost 0, with 13 bases in between. CDR1 is SGHTA and CDR2 is FQGNSA in the germline V gene. The CDR3 runs 15 residues. This CDR3 is CASTWGVSSYNEQFF. The CDR3 DNA reads TGTGCCAGCACCTGGGGAGTAAGCTCCTACAATGAGCAGTTCTTC.

This clone appeared a few times. The chain carries TRBV28 and TRBJ2-1, with 9 bases aligning to TRBD2. After removal of 3 bases from V and 9 bases from J, the junction contained 9 bases not matched to a gene. The germline V gene encodes CDR1 MDHEN and CDR2 SYDVKM. The CDR3 is 15 amino acids. The CDR3 DNA reads TGTGCCAGCAGTTTGGCCACTAGCGGGTCGGGTGAGCAGTTCTTC. Its translation: CASSLATSGSGEQFF.

This clone came up once. The chain combines TRBV15 with TRBJ2-5; D gene ambiguous. This CDR3 has 12 amino acids. V lost 0 bases and J 5 bases, leaving 4 bases between the germline ends. Germline CDR1 is LNHNV and CDR2 is YYDKDF (reference sequence). CDR3 nucleotides: TGTGCCACCAGCAGAGATCTGGAGACCCAGTACTTC. Amino acids: CATSRDLETQYF.

J is TRBJ2-7 and V is TRBV7-2, with TRBD1 as a possible D gene (7 bases). V was clipped by 1 base and J by 3 bases, with 13 bases between them. The CDR3 sequence is 15 residues long. Germline V gene data show CDR1 as SGHTA and CDR2 as FQGNSA. This CDR3 reads CASSLGQGGFYEQYF. In nucleotides, the CDR3 is TGTGCCAGCAGCTTAGGGCAGGGGGGATTCTACGAGCAGTACTTC.

The chain is built from TRBV19 and TRBJ2-7; perhaps TRBD1 as D (6 bases). CDR1 and CDR2 (germline): LNHDA, SQIVND (reference sequence). This CDR3 is 17 amino acids long. V was shortened by 9 bases and J by 4 bases, with 28 bases between the two germline ends. The CDR3 loop is CASPSILQGITIYEQYF. For the CDR3, the DNA is TGTGCCAGCCCTAGTATACTTCAGGGGATAACAATTTACGAGCAGTACTTC. The variable domain in full, with the rest retrieved from reference TRBV19 and TRBJ2-7, is DGGITQSPKYLFRKEGQNVTLSCEQNLNHDAMYWYRQDPGQGLRLIYYSQIVNDFQKGDIAEGYSVSREKKESFPLTVTSAQKNPTAFYLCASPSILQGITIYEQYFGPGTRLTVT.

Only a few counts were recorded for this clone. J is TRBJ1-5 and V is TRBV5-1; D perhaps matches TRBD1 (5 bases). CDR1 is SGHRS, CDR2 YFSETQ, per germline. This CDR3 has 15 amino acids. V lost 2 bases and J 1 base, leaving 10 bases between the germline ends. In nucleotides, the CDR3 is TGCGCCAGCAGCTTATTGGGGGGAAGCAATCAGCCCCAGCATTTT. Translated: CASSLLGGSNQPQHF.

This chain uses TRBV11-1 with TRBJ1-1, with D perhaps matching TRBD1 (6 bases). Between the trimmed V and J ends, which lost 5 bases and 8 bases, there was a span of 15 bases. Germline CDR1 and CDR2: SGHAT and FQDESV (reference sequence). The CDR3 is 13 residues long. For the CDR3, the DNA is TGTGCCAGCAGCGCTACCAGGGGTGCGGAAGCTTTCTTT. Translation: CASSATRGAEAFF.

This rearrangement joins TRBV6-5 to TRBJ2-7, with D perhaps TRBD2 (5 bases). Trimming stripped 5 bases from V and 0 bases from J, with 11 bases between. The CDR3 runs 14 residues. Germline CDR1 and CDR2: MNHEY and SVGAGI. CDR3 amino acids: CASSPGLTSYEQYF. Here the CDR3 DNA reads TGTGCCAGCAGTCCAGGACTGACCTCCTACGAGCAGTACTTC.

The chain has TRBV28 and TRBJ2-1; TRBD2 matches at 11 bases. Germline V gene data show CDR1 as MDHEN and CDR2 as SYDVKM. V shed 6 bases, J shed 4 bases, and the junction held 14 bases outside the gene matches. This CDR3 spans 18 amino acids. CDR3 protein: CASSLSLSLAGGYNEQFF. CDR3 nucleotides: TGTGCCAGCAGCCTTTCACTTTCCCTAGCGGGAGGATACAATGAGCAGTTCTTC.

The chain has TRBV9 and TRBJ2-1; 8 bases fit TRBD2. After removal of 2 bases from V and 8 bases from J, the junction contained 12 bases not matched to a gene. This CDR3 has 16 amino acids. Looked up from germline, CDR1 is SGDLS and CDR2 is YYNGEE. The CDR3 DNA follows: TGTGCCAGCAGCGTTCGGCTGGCTAGCGGGCGGGATGAGCAGTTCTTC. Translating gives CASSVRLASGRDEQFF.

The chain carries TRBV7-2 and TRBJ2-5; 7 bases fit TRBD1. Germline V lookup: CDR1 SGHTA, CDR2 FQGNSA. The length of the CDR3 is 15 residues. V was pared by 2 bases and J by 2 bases, with 5 bases of the junction left unmatched. CDR3 sequence reads: CASSLWGQSQETQYF. DNA of the CDR3: TGTGCCAGCAGCTTATGGGGACAGAGTCAAGAGACCCAGTACTTC.

This clone was detected only a few times. The CDR3 spells CASSQVTQTGDHEQYF. The DNA of the CDR3 is TGTGCCAGCAGCCAAGTGACCCAAACAGGGGATCACGAGCAGTACTTC. The V and J genes are TRBV3-1 (or the pseudogene TRBV3-2) and TRBJ2-7; 7 bases match TRBD1. Looked up from germline, CDR1 is LGHDT and CDR2 is YNNKEL (reference sequence). After removal of 1 base from V and 5 bases from J, the junction contained 11 bases not matched to a gene. The CDR3 consists of 16 residues.

V is TRBV27 and J is TRBJ1-5, with D tentatively TRBD1 (5 bases). Germline CDR1 is MNHEY and CDR2 is SMNVEV (reference sequence). CDR3 size: 16 residues. Trimming took off 5 bases at V and 4 bases at J, with 18 bases between the two ends. The DNA of the CDR3 is TGTGCCAGCAGTCCCCTTAGGGGAGGCTGGAATCAGCCCCAGCATTTT. This encodes CASSPLRGGWNQPQHF.

The rearrangement joins TRBV28 to TRBJ2-5; tentatively, D is TRBD1 (5 bases). There are 12 residues in the CDR3. The V gene's germline CDR1 is MDHEN and CDR2 SYDVKM. Trimming left V 7 bases short and J 1 base short, with 7 bases between. CDR3 sequence: CASKQGQETQYF. In DNA form, the CDR3 reads TGTGCCAGCAAGCAGGGCCAAGAGACCCAGTACTTC.

The chain is built from TRBV2 and TRBJ1-1; D not certain. Germline V gives CDR1 SNHLY, CDR2 FYNNEI. Trimming shortened V by 9 bases and J by 2 bases, and 16 bases separated the two germline ends. CDR3 length: 14 amino acids. The CDR3 protein is CASLREATNTEAFF. CDR3 DNA sequence: TGTGCCAGTCTCCGAGAGGCTACTAACACTGAAGCTTTCTTT.

The chain couples TRBV20-1 to TRBJ1-2; D gene uncertain. Germline CDR1 DFQATT, CDR2 SNEGSKA (reference sequence). Trimming took 3 bases from V and 2 from J, leaving 10 bases between them. The CDR3 is 13 amino acids. The CDR3 region has the DNA TGCAGTGCTAGTGCAGATACCAACTATGGCTACACCTTC. Protein sequence: CSASADTNYGYTF.

The chain combines TRBV30 with TRBJ1-2, with D perhaps TRBD1 (5 bases). The germline V gene has CDR1 GTSNPN and CDR2 SVGIG (reference sequence). Trimming pared 3 bases from V and 4 bases from J, leaving 12 bases between. The CDR3 spans 13 residues. CDR3 DNA: TGTGCCTGGAGCCCTCAGGGTGGCTATGGCTACACCTTC. Its translation: CAWSPQGGYGYTF.

This chain connects TRBV18 to TRBJ2-2, with TRBD1 as a possible D gene (6 bases). The CDR3 loop spans 16 amino acids. V was clipped by 2 bases and J by 6 bases, with 16 bases between them. From germline, CDR1 is KGHSH and CDR2 LQKENI. The CDR3 sequence: CASSPYPGVMAGELFF. CDR3 DNA sequence: TGTGCCAGCTCACCATATCCAGGGGTTATGGCCGGGGAGCTGTTTTTT.

The chain links TRBV28 to TRBJ1-6; no clear D gene. CDR1 is MDHEN, CDR2 SYDVKM, per germline. The CDR3 sequence is 16 residues long. The germline V and J ends were trimmed by 2 bases and 0 bases, with 8 bases remaining between them. CDR3 DNA: TGTGCCAGCAGTTTACATAGGAGCTCCTATAATTCACCCCTCCACTTT. Protein sequence: CASSLHRSSYNSPLHF. Full variable domain (missing parts from reference TRBV28 and TRBJ1-6): DVKVTQSSRYLVKRTGEKVFLECVQDMDHENMFWYRQDPGLGLRLIYFSYDVKMKEKGDIPEGYSVSREKKERFSLILESASTNQTSMYLCASSLHRSSYNSPLHFGNGTRLTVT.

The gene calls are TRBV5-1 and TRBJ1-1; 10 bases match TRBD1. Trimming at V came to 5 bases and at J to 7 bases, leaving 8 bases not matched to a gene. Germline CDR1 and CDR2: SGHRS and YFSETQ. There are 14 residues in the CDR3. CDR3 in DNA: TGCGCCAGCAGAATGGTAGGGACAGGGGTTGAAGCTTTCTTT. Protein sequence: CASRMVGTGVEAFF.

The chain carries TRBV6-6 and TRBJ2-1; 9 nucleotides agree with TRBD2. The ends lost 6 bases at V and 5 bases at J; junction bases unmatched: 8. The CDR3 runs to 15 residues. CDR1 MNHNY and CDR2 SVGAGI come from the germline V gene (reference sequence). DNA for the CDR3: TGTGCCAGCAGATCCGCGGGAGGGCCCCACAATGAGCAGTTCTTC. Amino acid sequence: CASRSAGGPHNEQFF.